A selection of T cell receptor beta chains follows, all from one sample in a study of blood T cell repertoires in COVID-19. Profiling relied on immunoSEQ multiplex PCR, and the TCRdb table lists in-frame clones only, not all of them. The table records 200,000 to 250,000 clones, 82% of them present only once. What was sequenced was peripheral blood. Source of these receptors: a woman between 70 and 85 years old with COVID-19, enrolled during active disease. Both conserved end residues are part of each CDR3. The D gene is left open where the match is weak. Size tells how often a clone was seen (once, few, many) or the class of an expanded clone, and some rows leave it out.

j_call	clone_size	v_call	d_call	cdr3_nt	cdr3_aa
TRBJ1-3	.	TRBV7-2	.	TGTGCCAGCAGCTCCGAGTTTGGAAACACCATATATTTT	CASSSEFGNTIYF
TRBJ1-1	.	TRBV7-3	.	TGTGCCAGCAGCTTAGGCGGCGGTTCGAACACTGAAGCTTTCTTT	CASSLGGGSNTEAFF
TRBJ2-7	.	TRBV1	.	TGCACCAGCGGGGTAGCGGGAGAAACGTACGAGCAGTACTTC	CTSGVAGETYEQYF
TRBJ1-5	.	TRBV9	.	TGTGCCAGTTTTGCTGGCAGGTGCAATCAGCCCCAGCATTTT	CASFAGRCNQPQHF
TRBJ2-7	.	TRBV28	TRBD2	TGTGCCAGGGGGTCAGGGAGGGATCTGCACGAGCAGTACTTC	CARGSGRDLHEQYF
TRBJ2-5	.	TRBV28	.	TGTGCCAGCAGTTACGCTAAGACCCAGTACTTC	CASSYAKTQYF
TRBJ1-4	.	TRBV5-1	.	TGCGCCAGCAGCACGACAGGCGAAAGGGGTGAAAAACTGTTTTTT	CASSTTGERGEKLFF
TRBJ2-7	.	TRBV28	.	TGTGCCAGCAGGACTGAGCCCTACGAGCAGTACTTC	CASRTEPYEQYF
TRBJ1-3	.	TRBV3-1/TRBV3-2	.	TGTGCCAGCAGCCAAGAGGACAATCCGGGAAACACCATATATTTT	CASSQEDNPGNTIYF
TRBJ2-1	.	TRBV27	TRBD2	TGTGCCAGCACCAAGGGACTAGCGGGAGTAGGTGAGCAGTTCTTC	CASTKGLAGVGEQFF
TRBJ2-3	.	TRBV11-3	.	TGTGCCAGCAGCCCGAGGGATGGGGCAGATACGCAGTATTTT	CASSPRDGADTQYF
TRBJ2-1	few	TRBV30	TRBD2	TGTGCCTGGAGTGTACTGATAAGCGGGGGTCCCAATGAGCAGTTCTTC	CAWSVLISGGPNEQFF
TRBJ2-3	.	TRBV7-2	TRBD1	TGTGCCAGCAGCTTAATGGGGACAGCTATCCTTCGCACAGATACGCAGTATTTT	CASSLMGTAILRTDTQYF
TRBJ1-2	.	TRBV10-3	.	TGTGCCATCAGTGAAGAGGGCGGTCTTGGCTATGGCTACACCTTC	CAISEEGGLGYGYTF
TRBJ2-1	.	TRBV7-2	TRBD2	TGTGCCAGCAGCTCTAAGCGGGATTGGGCCGGCAATGAGCAGTTCTTC	CASSSKRDWAGNEQFF
TRBJ1-2	.	TRBV14	TRBD1	TGTGCCAGCAGCCGCCGGACAGGGGGGCTGAACTATGGCTACACCTTC	CASSRRTGGLNYGYTF
TRBJ1-6	.	TRBV7-2	.	TGTGCCAGCAGCCCAAGGGGACAATATAATTCACCCCTCCACTTT	CASSPRGQYNSPLHF
TRBJ2-3	few	TRBV19	TRBD2	TGTGCCAGTAGTATTTTTGGGGGTTCTAGCGGAGATACGCAGTATTTT	CASSIFGGSSGDTQYF
TRBJ2-3	.	TRBV9	TRBD2	TGTGCCAGCAGCGGACTAGCGGACAAACCCACAGATACGCAGTATTTT	CASSGLADKPTDTQYF
TRBJ2-7	.	TRBV6-2/TRBV6-3	.	TGTGCCAGCAGTTACCTAGAATCCAGGGCCTACGAGCAGTACTTC	CASSYLESRAYEQYF
TRBJ1-5	.	TRBV27	.	TGTGCCAGCAGCCCCGTCGGAGGACGCAATCAGCCCCAGCATTTT	CASSPVGGRNQPQHF
TRBJ2-7	.	TRBV5-5	.	TGTGCCAGCAGCCGAGACAGGTCTGCCTACGAGCAGTACTTC	CASSRDRSAYEQYF
TRBJ1-1	.	TRBV2	TRBD1	TGTGCCAGCACCCGACAGGGGCCAGATGAAGCTTTCTTT	CASTRQGPDEAFF
TRBJ2-3	.	TRBV10-1	.	TGCGCCAGCAGTTTAACCTTGGGGCTAGTGGGCACAGATACGCAGTATTTT	CASSLTLGLVGTDTQYF
TRBJ2-3	.	TRBV29-1	TRBD1	TGCAGCCTCCGAACCGGGACAGGGAGGTCTGATACGCAGTATTTT	CSLRTGTGRSDTQYF
TRBJ2-1	.	TRBV28	.	TGTGCCAGCAGTCGTAGGGGAAGCTCCTACAATGAGCAGTTCTTC	CASSRRGSSYNEQFF
TRBJ2-5	.	TRBV25-1	TRBD1	TGTGCCAGCAGTTTAGGGACAGGGGTCCAAGAGACCCAGTACTTC	CASSLGTGVQETQYF
TRBJ2-7	.	TRBV7-2	TRBD1	TGTGCCAGCAGCTTAGGCAGGGGGTATCAAGAGCAGTACTTC	CASSLGRGYQEQYF
TRBJ1-4	.	TRBV30	TRBD1	TGTGCCTGCTCGATTTATCGAAGTCTTACAGGGGGAACTAATGAAAAACTGTTTTTT	CACSIYRSLTGGTNEKLFF
TRBJ1-2	.	TRBV28	TRBD1	TGTGCCAGCAGTACCGGACAGGTTTTAACATATGGCTACACCTTC	CASSTGQVLTYGYTF
TRBJ1-2	.	TRBV6-5	.	TGTGCCAGCAGTCCGGACAGCTATGGCTACACCTTC	CASSPDSYGYTF
TRBJ2-1	.	TRBV21-1	.	TGTGCCAGCAGCATACGGACTAGCCGACTACTAGTACCCTCCTACAATGAGCAGTTCTTC	CASSIRTSRLLVPSYNEQFF
TRBJ2-3	.	TRBV27	TRBD2	TGTGCCAGCAGTTTTAAGGCGGGAGGCACAGATACGCAGTATTTT	CASSFKAGGTDTQYF
TRBJ2-7	few	TRBV4-3	.	TGCGCCAGCAGCCAAGTTTCTACGATTATTACCTACGAGCAGTACTTC	CASSQVSTIITYEQYF
TRBJ1-5	.	TRBV7-9	TRBD1	TGTGCCAGCAGCCGACAGGGCGCTACCAATCAGCCCCAGCATTTT	CASSRQGATNQPQHF
TRBJ2-3	.	TRBV2	TRBD2	TGTGCCAGCAGTCCGGGACTAGCGGGTGTAGATACGCAGTATTTT	CASSPGLAGVDTQYF
TRBJ1-4	.	TRBV5-6	.	TGTGCCAGCAGCTTTGCAGGGCTGGGTAAGGATGAAAAACTGTTTTTT	CASSFAGLGKDEKLFF
TRBJ2-1	once	TRBV4-1	TRBD1	TGCGCCAGCAGCCAAGATTGGGGACAGTCCTACAATGAGCAGTTCTTC	CASSQDWGQSYNEQFF
TRBJ2-5	.	TRBV19	TRBD1	TGTGCCAGTACCTCGGGACAGACCTTCCAAGAGACCCAGTACTTC	CASTSGQTFQETQYF
TRBJ1-6	few	TRBV19	.	TGTGCCAGTAGTGGAGTGCAGGGCTATAATTCACCCCTCCACTTT	CASSGVQGYNSPLHF
TRBJ2-3	.	TRBV6-1	TRBD2	TGTGCCAGCAGTGAGGAGTCCCCGACTAGCGTAGACACAGATACGCAGTATTTT	CASSEESPTSVDTDTQYF
TRBJ2-1	.	TRBV7-8	TRBD2	TGTGCCAGCAGCTTCCCTCCGACTAGCGGCCGCACTAAAATCTCCTACAATGAGCAGTTCTTC	CASSFPPTSGRTKISYNEQFF
TRBJ2-7	.	TRBV6-6	.	TGTGCCAGCAGTTTCTCCGGGACTGCCTACGAGCAGTACTTC	CASSFSGTAYEQYF
TRBJ2-7	once	TRBV24-1	TRBD1	TGTGCCACCAGTGATAGGGACAGGGGTAACGAGCAGTACTTC	CATSDRDRGNEQYF
TRBJ2-4	.	TRBV5-4	TRBD2	TGTGCCAGCAGCTTTAATACCTGGGCTAGCGGGAGTTTGGAAAACATTCAGTACTTC	CASSFNTWASGSLENIQYF
TRBJ1-3	.	TRBV19	TRBD1	TGTGCCAGTAGTATCCCTGGACAGGTTCCTGGAAACACCATATATTTT	CASSIPGQVPGNTIYF
TRBJ1-1	.	TRBV30	TRBD1	TGTGCCTGGAGTATGGGACAGCCGAACACTGAAGCTTTCTTT	CAWSMGQPNTEAFF
TRBJ1-5	.	TRBV29-1	TRBD1	TGCAGCGTCGGGACAGGGAGGTATCAGCCCCAGCATTTT	CSVGTGRYQPQHF
TRBJ2-1	.	TRBV9	TRBD2	TGTGCCAGCAGCGTAGCCATCGGGACTAGCGGGAGCTACAATGAGCAGTTCTTC	CASSVAIGTSGSYNEQFF